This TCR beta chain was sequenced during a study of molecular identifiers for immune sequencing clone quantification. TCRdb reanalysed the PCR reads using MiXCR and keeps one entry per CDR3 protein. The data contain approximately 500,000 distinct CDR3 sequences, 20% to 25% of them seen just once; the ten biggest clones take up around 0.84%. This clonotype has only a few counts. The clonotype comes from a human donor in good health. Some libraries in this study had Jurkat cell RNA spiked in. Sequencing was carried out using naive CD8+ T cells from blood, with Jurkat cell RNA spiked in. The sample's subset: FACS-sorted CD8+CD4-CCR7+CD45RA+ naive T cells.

The CDR3 DNA reads as TGTGCCAGCAGCTTAGGTTGGCAGGGGCAGGACGAGCAGTACTTC. It is translated as CASSLGWQGQDEQYF. The chain links TRBV7-9 to TRBJ2-7, with D possibly TRBD1 on 6 matching bases. The CDR3 sequence is 15 residues long. CDR1 and CDR2 (germline): SEHNR, FQNEAQ (reference sequence). The V and J ends lost 1 base and 5 bases respectively, with 15 bases between them.